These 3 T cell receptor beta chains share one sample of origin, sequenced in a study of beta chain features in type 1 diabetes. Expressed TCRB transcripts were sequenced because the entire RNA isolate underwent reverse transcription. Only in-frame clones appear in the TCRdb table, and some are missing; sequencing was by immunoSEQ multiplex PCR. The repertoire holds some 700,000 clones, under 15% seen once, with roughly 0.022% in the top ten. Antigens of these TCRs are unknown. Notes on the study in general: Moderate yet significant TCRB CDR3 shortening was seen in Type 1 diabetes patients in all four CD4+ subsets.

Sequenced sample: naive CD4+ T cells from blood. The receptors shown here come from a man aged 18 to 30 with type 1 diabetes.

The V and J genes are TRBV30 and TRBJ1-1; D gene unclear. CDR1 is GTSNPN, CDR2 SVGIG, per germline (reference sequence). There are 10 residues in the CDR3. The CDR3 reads CVSQDTEAFF. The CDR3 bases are TGTGTCTCGCAGGACACTGAAGCTTTCTTT.

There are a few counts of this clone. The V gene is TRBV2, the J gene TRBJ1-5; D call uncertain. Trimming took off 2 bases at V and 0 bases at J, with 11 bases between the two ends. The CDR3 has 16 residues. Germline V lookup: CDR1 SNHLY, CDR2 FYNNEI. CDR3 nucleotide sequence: TGTGCCAGCAGTGAAAGTCAGGCGGTTAGCAATCAGCCCCAGCATTTT. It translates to CASSESQAVSNQPQHF.

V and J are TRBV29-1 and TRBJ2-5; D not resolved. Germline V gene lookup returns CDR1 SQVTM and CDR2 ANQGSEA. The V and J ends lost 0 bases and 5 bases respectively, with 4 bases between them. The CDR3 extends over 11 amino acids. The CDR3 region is CSVEDLETQYF. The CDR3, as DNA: TGCAGCGTTGAAGATCTGGAGACCCAGTACTTC.